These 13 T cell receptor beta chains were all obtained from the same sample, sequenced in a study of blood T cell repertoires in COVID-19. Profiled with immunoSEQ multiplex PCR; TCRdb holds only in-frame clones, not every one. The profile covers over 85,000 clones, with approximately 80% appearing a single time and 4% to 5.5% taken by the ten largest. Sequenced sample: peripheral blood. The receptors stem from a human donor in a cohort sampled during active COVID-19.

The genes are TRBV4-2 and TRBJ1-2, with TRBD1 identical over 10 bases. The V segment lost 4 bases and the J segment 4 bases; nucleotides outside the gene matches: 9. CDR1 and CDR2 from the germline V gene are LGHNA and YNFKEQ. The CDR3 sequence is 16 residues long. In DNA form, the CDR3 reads TGTGCCAGCAGCCGACTCCGGGACAGGGGTAGCTATGGCTACACCTTC. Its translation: CASSRLRDRGSYGYTF.

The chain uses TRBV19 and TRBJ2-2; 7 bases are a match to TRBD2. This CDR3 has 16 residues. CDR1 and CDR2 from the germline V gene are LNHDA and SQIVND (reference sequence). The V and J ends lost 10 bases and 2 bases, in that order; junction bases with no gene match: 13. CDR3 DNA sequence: TGTGCCAATATCAGGGCCAGCGGGGCTAACACCGGGGAGCTGTTTTTT. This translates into CANIRASGANTGELFF.

CDR3 sequence reads: CASSSIYRGISGANVLTF. Written as DNA, the CDR3 is TGTGCCAGCAGCTCAATATACCGGGGGATCTCTGGGGCCAACGTCCTGACTTTC. The V and J genes are TRBV7-9 and TRBJ2-6; a weak D match, TRBD2 (6 bases). The CDR3 extends over 18 amino acids. The V gene's germline CDR1 is SEHNR and CDR2 FQNEAQ (reference sequence). Trimming removed 4 bases at V and 0 bases at J, with 16 bases between.

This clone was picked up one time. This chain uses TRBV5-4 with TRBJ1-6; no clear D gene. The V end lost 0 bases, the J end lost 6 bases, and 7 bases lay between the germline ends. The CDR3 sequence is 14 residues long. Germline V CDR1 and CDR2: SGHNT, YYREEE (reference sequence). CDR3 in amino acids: CASSLEHINSPLHF. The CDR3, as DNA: TGTGCCAGCAGCTTGGAACATATTAATTCACCCCTCCACTTT.

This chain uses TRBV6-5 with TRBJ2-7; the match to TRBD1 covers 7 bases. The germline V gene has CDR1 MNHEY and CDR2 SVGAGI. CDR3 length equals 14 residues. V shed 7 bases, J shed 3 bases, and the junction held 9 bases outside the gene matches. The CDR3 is CASITGTAIYEQYF. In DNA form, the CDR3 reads TGTGCCAGCATTACCGGGACAGCCATCTACGAGCAGTACTTC.

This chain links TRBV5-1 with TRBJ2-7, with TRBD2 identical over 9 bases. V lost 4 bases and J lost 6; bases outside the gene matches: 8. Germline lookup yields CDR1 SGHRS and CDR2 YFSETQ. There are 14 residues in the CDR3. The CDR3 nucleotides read TGCGCCAGCAGCCCCGGCGGGGGGGCTCTCGAGCAGTACTTC. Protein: CASSPGGGALEQYF.

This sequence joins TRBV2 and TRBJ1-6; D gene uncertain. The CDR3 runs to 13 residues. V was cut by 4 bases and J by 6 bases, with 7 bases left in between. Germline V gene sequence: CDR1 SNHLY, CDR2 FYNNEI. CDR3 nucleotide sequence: TGTGCCAGCAGTGCGAACTTTAATTCACCCCTCCACTTT. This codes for CASSANFNSPLHF.

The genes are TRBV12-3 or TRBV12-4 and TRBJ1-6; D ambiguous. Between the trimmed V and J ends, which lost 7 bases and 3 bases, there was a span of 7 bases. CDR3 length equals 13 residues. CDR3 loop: CASNRDYNSPLHF. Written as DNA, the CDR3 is TGTGCCAGCAACCGGGACTATAATTCACCCCTCCACTTT.

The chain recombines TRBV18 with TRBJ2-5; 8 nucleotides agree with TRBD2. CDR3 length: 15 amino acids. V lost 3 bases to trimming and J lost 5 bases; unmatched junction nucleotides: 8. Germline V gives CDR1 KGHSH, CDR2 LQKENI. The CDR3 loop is CASSPPGLAGETQYF. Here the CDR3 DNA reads TGTGCCAGCTCACCCCCTGGACTAGCAGGGGAGACCCAGTACTTC.

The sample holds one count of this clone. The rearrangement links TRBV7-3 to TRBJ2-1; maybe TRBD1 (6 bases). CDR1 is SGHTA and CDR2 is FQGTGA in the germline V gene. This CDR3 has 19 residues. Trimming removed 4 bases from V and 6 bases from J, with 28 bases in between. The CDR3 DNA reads TGTGCCAGCAGCTACAGGGAGAAAGTCATCTTTGACGTTCTCAATGAGCAGTTCTTC. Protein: CASSYREKVIFDVLNEQFF.

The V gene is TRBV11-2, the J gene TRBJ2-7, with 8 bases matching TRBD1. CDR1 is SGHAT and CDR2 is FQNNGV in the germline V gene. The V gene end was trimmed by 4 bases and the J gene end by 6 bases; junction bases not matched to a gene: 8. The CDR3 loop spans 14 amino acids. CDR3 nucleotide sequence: TGTGCCAGCAGCTCTCGACAGGGGTTGGGCGAGCAGTACTTC. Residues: CASSSRQGLGEQYF.

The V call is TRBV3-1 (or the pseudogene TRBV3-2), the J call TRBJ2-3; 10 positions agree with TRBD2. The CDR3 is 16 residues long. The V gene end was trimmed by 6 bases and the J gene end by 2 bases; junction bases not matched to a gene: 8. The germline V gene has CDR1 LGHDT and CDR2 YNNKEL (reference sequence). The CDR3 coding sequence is TGTGCCAGCAGGGGTAGCGGGGGGCCTTACACAGATACGCAGTATTTT. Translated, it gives CASRGSGGPYTDTQYF.

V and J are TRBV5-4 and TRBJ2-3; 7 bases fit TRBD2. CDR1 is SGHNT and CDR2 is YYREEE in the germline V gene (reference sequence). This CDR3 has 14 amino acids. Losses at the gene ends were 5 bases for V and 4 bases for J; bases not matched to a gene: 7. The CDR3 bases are TGTGCCAGCAGTTATGCCCGGGGGGCAGATACGCAGTATTTT. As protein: CASSYARGADTQYF.